This TCR beta chain came from a study of T-cell memory formation after mild COVID-19. The CDR3 covers 15 residues. The germline V and J ends were trimmed by 4 bases and 5 bases, with 14 bases remaining between them. Per the germline V gene, CDR1 is MNHNS and CDR2 is SASEGT. A few counts support this clonotype. In TCRdb, the 5' RACE reads were re-called with MiXCR into one record per CDR3 protein. This sample has approximately 400,000 distinct CDR3 sequences, with more than 15% found just once. The sample consisted of PBMCs or a T cell subset sorted from them (not recorded which). This sequence was found in a man aged 18-30 years who had mild COVID-19 (a few samples of this study predate the infection). Cell type and time point are not known. V is TRBV6-1 and J is TRBJ2-2; D is unclear. The chain's CDR3 is CASSVSRAGTGELFF. As DNA, the CDR3 is TGTGCCAGCAGTGTCTCTAGGGCTGGAACCGGGGAGCTGTTTTTT.